These 12 T cell receptor beta chains were sequenced from one sample in a study of T cells in Graves' hyperthyroidism and ophthalmopathy. Amplification of TCR beta CDR3 regions was performed using RNA transcripts as template. HTBI primers drove first-round RT-PCR of the TCR CDR3. TCRdb reanalysed the multiplex PCR reads using MiXCR and keeps one entry per CDR3 protein. The data contain some 760,000 distinct CDR3 sequences, less than 15% of them singletons. Specimen: blood. These receptors came from a young woman with Graves' hyperthyroidism.

This clonotype has at least ten counts. The genes are TRBV2 and TRBJ1-5; D gene unclear. The CDR3 loop spans 14 amino acids. The ends were cut back, 7 bases at V and 7 bases at J, with 17 bases in the middle. Germline V CDR1 and CDR2: SNHLY, FYNNEI. CDR3 bases: TGTGCCAGCAAAAAAGGCAGCGGAGAACAGCCCCAGCATTTT. As protein: CASKKGSGEQPQHF.

This clonotype occurred a few times. Germline and junction disagree at one end, which may indicate a read error. The chain links TRBV11-2 to TRBJ2-5; D gene uncertain. The CDR3 covers 16 residues. CDR1 and CDR2 from the germline V gene are SGHAT and FQNNGV. The CDR3 here is CASSQPLTTPRETQYF. In DNA, the CDR3 is TGCGCCAGCAGCCAACCGCTGACCACCCCAAGAGAGACCCAGTACTTC. The full variable domain, with the rest looked up from reference TRBV11-2 and TRBJ2-5, is EAGVAQSPRYKIIEKRQSVAFWCNPISGHATLYWYQQILGQGPKLLIQFQNNGVVDDSQLPKDRFSAERLKGVDSTLKIQPAKLEDSAVYLCASSQPLTTPRETQYFGPGTRLLVL.

The gene calls are TRBV19 and TRBJ2-3, with D hard to call. V shed 8 bases and J shed 1 base, with 16 bases lying between them. CDR1 and CDR2 (germline): LNHDA, SQIVND (reference sequence). The CDR3 consists of 15 residues. This CDR3 reads CASGTWGRGTDTQYF. In DNA, the CDR3 is TGTGCCAGTGGAACGTGGGGTCGGGGCACAGATACGCAGTATTTT.

There are many counts of this clonotype. The chain uses TRBV28 and TRBJ2-3, with D unresolved. The V gene's germline CDR1 is MDHEN and CDR2 SYDVKM. V dropped 4 bases and J dropped 2 bases, with 16 bases sitting between them. The CDR3 is 16 amino acids. CDR3 sequence: CASSSYSLTATDTQYF. Here the CDR3 DNA reads TGTGCCAGCAGTTCCTACAGTCTTACTGCCACAGATACGCAGTATTTT. The full variable domain, rest sourced from reference TRBV28 and TRBJ2-3, is DVKVTQSSRYLVKRTGEKVFLECVQDMDHENMFWYRQDPGLGLRLIYFSYDVKMKEKGDIPEGYSVSREKKERFSLILESASTNQTSMYLCASSSYSLTATDTQYFGPGTRLTVL.

This clonotype was detected ten times or more. The chain uses TRBV6-5 and TRBJ2-2; D is uncertain. In germline, CDR1 is MNHEY, CDR2 SVGAGI. This CDR3 region has 13 residues. The ends were cut back, 0 bases at V and 5 bases at J, with 4 bases in the middle. The CDR3 DNA reads as TGTGCCAGCAGTTACTCGCGGACCGGGGAGCTGTTTTTT. Amino acids: CASSYSRTGELFF.

This clonotype has a count of ten or more. J is TRBJ1-1 and V is TRBV6-1; the D gene is possibly TRBD1 (6 bases). The ends were cut back, 1 base at V and 5 bases at J, with 11 bases in the middle. Germline CDR1 and CDR2: MNHNS and SASEGT. This CDR3 spans 14 amino acids. The CDR3: CASSEDRVKTEAFF. The CDR3 DNA is TGTGCCAGCAGTGAAGACAGGGTAAAGACTGAAGCTTTCTTT.

This clonotype was counted only a few times. The V and J genes are TRBV28 and TRBJ2-5, with D perhaps TRBD2 (5 bases). This CDR3 is 16 amino acids long. V was trimmed by 5 bases and J by 2 bases, leaving 18 bases between them. Germline V gives CDR1 MDHEN, CDR2 SYDVKM. The CDR3 DNA reads TGTGCCAGCAGTACCCCCGGAAAGGGAGCTCAAGAGACCCAGTACTTC. This encodes CASSTPGKGAQETQYF.

This clonotype was picked up a small number of times. The rearrangement links TRBV12-3 or TRBV12-4 to TRBJ2-1; 7 positions match TRBD2. V shed 3 bases and J 6 bases; nucleotides not matched to a gene: 2. This CDR3 region has 13 residues. In nucleotides, the CDR3 is TGTGCCAGCAGTTTTTCTAGCGGCAATGAGCAGTTCTTC. This translates into CASSFSSGNEQFF.

This clonotype has at least ten counts. V gene TRBV27 combines with J gene TRBJ2-7; D possibly uses TRBD1 or TRBD2 (5 bases each). V dropped 1 base and J dropped 2 bases, with 15 bases sitting between them. This CDR3 has 16 amino acids. CDR1 MNHEY and CDR2 SMNVEV come from the germline V gene (reference sequence). This chain's CDR3 is CASSLLRGSPAYEQYF. For the CDR3, the DNA is TGTGCCAGCAGTTTATTGAGGGGCTCCCCCGCCTACGAGCAGTACTTC.

This clonotype was seen more than once but under ten times. J is TRBJ2-2 and V is TRBV6-2 or TRBV6-3, with 10 bases lining up with TRBD2. Germline CDR1 MNHEY, CDR2 SVGEGT. Trimming took 7 bases from V and 7 from J; bases not matched to a gene: 9. The CDR3 covers 15 residues. CDR3 coding DNA: TGTGCCAGCAACTCCCTCCTAGCGGGAGTCGGGGAGCTGTTTTTT. This gives the protein CASNSLLAGVGELFF.

This clonotype has a count of ten or more. The chain has TRBV11-3 and TRBJ1-1; 9 nucleotides match TRBD1. J lost 5 bases, V lost 3 bases, and 4 bases had no gene match. The germline V gene has CDR1 SGHNT and CDR2 YENEEA. CDR3 length equals 14 residues. The CDR3: CASSFDRGITEAFF. The DNA of the CDR3 is TGTGCCAGCAGCTTCGACAGGGGGATTACTGAAGCTTTCTTT.

This clonotype was counted a few times. The chain uses TRBV5-8 and TRBJ2-1; TRBD2 agrees at 7 bases. After removal of 3 bases from V and 0 bases from J, the junction contained 12 bases not matched to a gene. Per germline, CDR1 SGHTS and CDR2 YDEGEE. The CDR3 is made up of 18 amino acids. CDR3: CASSSLAGSAGSYNEQFF. In DNA, the CDR3 is TGTGCCAGCAGCTCGTTAGCGGGCTCAGCGGGCTCCTACAATGAGCAGTTCTTC.